This record looks at one TCR beta chain sequence and its context. Its target is unknown. The germline gives CDR1 LNHNV, CDR2 YYDKDF (reference sequence). The V gene lost 0 bases and the J gene lost 3 bases, with 12 bases spanning the gap. The CDR3 extends over 16 amino acids. This entry belongs to a study of cytotoxic CD8 clonotypes in ibrutinib-treated CLL. Study results and caveats: Patients showed higher baseline clonality than age-matched healthy donors, and it tracked circulating CD8+ T-cell counts. Clonotypes that were public were uncommon, and they contracted or stayed stable on treatment.

Produced via immunoSEQ multiplex PCR; TCRdb's table is partial and in-frame only. The profile shows approximately 280,000 clones, approximately 76% of them singletons. The gene calls are TRBV15 and TRBJ1-5, with D maybe TRBD1 (6 bases). The specimen was PBMCs, collected at disease progression, from a patient treated with ibrutinib. This TCR was recovered from a human donor with chronic lymphocytic leukemia. This CDR3 reads CATSRDIRDTNQPQHF. In DNA, the CDR3 is TGTGCCACCAGCAGAGACATAAGGGACACCAATCAGCCCCAGCATTTT.